The table lists the clone carrying this T cell receptor beta chain with a few counts. This record belongs to a study of cytomegalovirus exposure and HLA in healthy donors. In the study overall: Counted in an early data release were 65 million to 100 million unique TCRs from HLA-typed donors.

The PCR had 60 Vbeta and 13 Jbeta primers. Sequenced by immunoSEQ multiplex PCR; TCRdb stores in-frame clones only, minus some. The table has some 170,000 clones, roughly 79% seen once; the top ten hold just under 6.5%. The CDR3 is 13 amino acids. The germline V and J ends were trimmed by 1 base and 0 bases, with 3 bases remaining between them. Germline CDR1 and CDR2: SGHVS and FQNEAQ. The V gene is TRBV7-8, the J gene TRBJ2-5; D uncertain. This clonotype was obtained from a man aged 40-49 years in good health and CMV-seropositive. What was sequenced was PBMCs. The CDR3 here is CASSLDNQETQYF. DNA for the CDR3: TGTGCCAGCAGCTTAGACAACCAAGAGACCCAGTACTTC. Based on the CDR3 plus reference TRBV7-8 and TRBJ2-5, the full variable domain is GAGVSQSPRYKVAKRGQDVALRCDPISGHVSLFWYQQALGQGPEFLTYFQNEAQLDKSGLPSDRFFAERPEGSVSTLKIQRTQQEDSAVYLCASSLDNQETQYFGPGTRLLVL.